This entry is about one TCR beta chain. Sequencing used immunoSEQ multiplex PCR; TCRdb keeps in-frame clones, though not all of them. There are 150,000 to 200,000 clones in the sample; more than 75% occur only once, and 3.7% lies in the top ten. The sample belongs to a study of blood T cell repertoires in COVID-19. Sequencing used peripheral blood. This TCR was recovered from a man aged 18 to 29 with active or convalescent COVID-19.

The CDR3 DNA follows: TGTGCCAGCTCACCTATAGGGGATCGCACAGATACGCAGTATTTT. Translated: CASSPIGDRTDTQYF. The chain combines TRBV18 with TRBJ2-3, with D tentatively TRBD1 (5 bases). CDR3 length: 15 residues. In germline, CDR1 is KGHSH, CDR2 LQKENI. The V end lost 3 bases, the J end lost 1 base, and 11 bases lay between the germline ends.